This TCR beta chain was identified in a study of HIV-infected patients and healthy controls (dated by TCRdb to the mid-2010s). Background for the entire study: Whether deep TCR repertoire sequencing of small blood samples from HIV patients could capture immune perturbation and reconstitution was tested in the study.

About 500 ng RNA was reverse transcribed with SuperScript III using primers against the alpha and beta constant regions. Separate alpha and beta chain libraries were generated by chain-specific third strand synthesis with multiplexing indices. The protocol used a single primer pair to amplify all rearrangements within a chain, which avoided primer bias, and attached molecular barcodes to each cDNA molecule. The SP2 sequencing primer site and a random hexamer were carried on a 5' RACE adapter, to which purified cDNA was joined by T4 RNA Ligase 1. Second strand synthesis was performed with Phusion polymerase and primed from the SP2 site, and slow temperature ramps were applied to favor optimal annealing. The 12-nucleotide barcode on each molecule comprised two random hexamer sequences, both introduced before amplification and concatenated. An amplification PCR of about 24 cycles with P5s and P7 primers came after a short first PCR that had added P5 and P7 adapter elements plus a second index. In total the libraries went through 27 PCR cycles, after which the libraries were quantified on a Qubit, sized on a Bioanalyzer, and diluted to about 4 nM. Sequencing of the normalized libraries was done on an Illumina MiSeq using 2 x 250 paired-end kits. Into approximately 9.3 ul Tris-Cl, the reverse transcription reactions were eluted following cleanup on MinElute columns. Adapter ligations were incubated for 23 hours at 16 degrees C and subsequently purified with AMPure XP beads at a 1:1 ratio. Turning to the authors' computational methods: A modified Decombinator that output V, J, insert and barcode information was used to process the demultiplexed FASTQ files. Any sequence that shared a barcode yet differed from the dominant sequence was discarded as an error, and the number of original cDNA molecules was estimated by counting barcodes clustered at Levenshtein distance 3. Downstream analyses used R packages ineq, vegan, igraph and RCytoscape, with IMGT nomenclature and CDR3 definitions. To avoid skew from clonal expansion, each TCR was counted once, and V gene usage was computed over distinct sequences. Whenever two unique CDR3 amino acid sequences within a donor differed by a single Levenshtein edit, similarity networks linked them. Published HIV-specific CDR3s (92 alpha, 700 to 900 beta) and CMV-specific CDR3s (about twelve alpha, under 300 beta) were assembled and queried against the repertoires. Lower sequence numbers were not the cause of the decreased diversity in patients, as random subsampling to size-matched repertoires showed. The raw public data were reprocessed by TCRdb itself: fastp quality trimming at Q25, MiXCR clonotype calling, in-frame beta chains only. Identical CDR3 protein sequences are pooled into one entry, listed with their most common genes and DNA. None of the V and J calls come from the authors' own analysis; TCRdb made them. The sample includes 13,000 or so distinct CDR3 sequences, with approximately 10% observed a single time. The ten largest clones represent about 6% of the sample.

Study-level results and caveats: In size-matched repertoire data, the apparent post-therapy recovery of the Gini index in HIV-infected patients was not replicated. Both the Jaccard index and the count of highly shared sequences showed that healthy controls shared more CDR3s between individuals than HIV+ patients did. The study cohorts differed slightly in age and sex profile, but those differences did not account for the observed differences in diversity. Only sixteen HIV-infected individuals were processed, which the authors considered a major limit on how widely the findings apply. The study did not determine donor HLA types. Sequencing depth was restricted by the use of whole blood, which also prevented the dynamics of distinct T-cell subpopulations from being separated. The pairing of alpha and beta chains was not determined in the samples. Alpha-chain CDR3s from MAIT cells appeared at high frequency in healthy controls but were severely depleted in HIV+ repertoires. HIV-infected repertoires had significantly higher mean Gini indices than controls, possibly reflecting oligoclonality. Healthy control repertoires showed roughly threefold more distinct CDR3s and higher Shannon diversity than untreated HIV+ repertoires. Most CMV-associated CDR3s became more frequent during therapy, although their change was not significant, whereas HIV-associated CDR3s showed a significant decrease in frequency. Eight alpha and eight beta V genes showed significantly different mean usage between HIV-infected patients and controls. Differing numbers of distinct sequences in patients and controls hindered comparison, and size-matching assigned excessive weight to rare events in the HIV-infected data.

This clonotype was seen only a few times. Its antigen remains undetermined. The input lacks base qualities; no much larger clone sits a single base away. Whole blood was used without cell fractionation, so the repertoire reflected all unsorted peripheral T cells. Some ten uninfected healthy donors were sampled as controls, four of whom were sampled twice roughly 3 months apart. For RNA extraction, about 2.5 ml of peripheral blood was collected into Tempus tubes. The TURBO-DNase kit was used to remove leftover genomic DNA, and GLOBINclear was used to deplete globin mRNA. From cysteine to phenylalanine, the CDR3 is 15 amino acids long. Just CDR3 DNA is preserved here, 45 bases in frame from base 1. The germline V gene supplies CDR1 SGHRS and CDR2 YFSETQ. V and J lose 3 bases and 7 bases, and a span of 17 bases separates them.

In this chain, TRBV5-1 is recombined with TRBJ2-1; the D call could be TRBD1 or TRBD2, with each sharing 5 bases. Sequenced input: blood. The receptor was derived from an adult in good health. The CDR3 loop reads CASSSTGTAPNEQFF. The sequenced DNA: TGCGCCAGCAGCTCGACCGGGACCGCCCCTAATGAGCAGTTCTTC.